These 27 T cell receptor beta chains came from one sample sequenced in a study of PD-L1 blockade in urothelial cancer. Clones were sequenced by immunoSEQ multiplex PCR, and TCRdb holds only the in-frame ones, with some missing. The profile shows about 37,000 clones, about 80% of them singletons. Stated time point: pretreatment peripheral blood. Material: PBMCs, obtained around atezolizumab (anti-PD-L1) treatment. The receptors were gathered from a man aged 55 to 69 with urothelial cancer.

The rearrangement uses TRBV7-2 and TRBJ2-3; weak D call: TRBD2 (7 bases). This CDR3 contains 16 residues. The V end lost 5 bases, the J end lost 4 bases, and 19 bases lay between the germline ends. Looked up from germline, CDR1 is SGHTA and CDR2 is FQGNSA. The CDR3, as DNA: TGTGCCAGCAGCGACCGCTGGGGGGCGGGAGCAGATACGCAGTATTTT. Encoded protein: CASSDRWGAGADTQYF. Filled out from reference TRBV7-2 and TRBJ2-3, the complete variable domain reads GAGVSQSPSNKVTEKGKDVELRCDPISGHTALYWYRQSLGQGLEFLIYFQGNSAPDKSGLPSDRFSAERTGGSVSTLTIQRTQQEDSAVYLCASSDRWGAGADTQYFGPGTRLTVL.

The rearrangement links TRBV10-3 to TRBJ2-3; 8 nucleotides line up with TRBD2. The CDR3 has 17 residues. Trimming at V came to 1 base and at J to 2 bases, leaving 8 bases not matched to a gene. Germline lookup yields CDR1 ENHRY and CDR2 SYGVKD. CDR3 DNA: TGTGCCATCAGTGAGTTCTTGGGTAGCGGGGCCACAGATACGCAGTATTTT. This translates into CAISEFLGSGATDTQYF.

The chain carries TRBV9 and TRBJ1-1; D might be TRBD1 (5 bases). Trimming removed 0 bases at V and 0 bases at J, with 9 bases between. Germline V gene data show CDR1 as SGDLS and CDR2 as YYNGEE. The CDR3 consists of 15 residues. CDR3 sequence (DNA): TGTGCCAGCAGCGTAGTGGGGGGAGTGAACACTGAAGCTTTCTTT. Protein product: CASSVVGGVNTEAFF.

The rearrangement links TRBV7-2 to TRBJ1-2; 8 bases align to TRBD1. CDR1 is SGHTA, CDR2 FQGNSA, per germline. The trim removed 1 base at V and 2 bases at J, leaving 9 bases unmatched. This CDR3 spans 17 amino acids. CDR3 DNA: TGTGCCAGCAGCTTAGGCGGTGCACAGGGGGGGAACTATGGCTACACCTTC. Translation gives CASSLGGAQGGNYGYTF.

The gene calls are TRBV28 and TRBJ2-7; 13 bases match TRBD2. The CDR3 contains 15 residues. J lost 4 bases, V lost 6 bases, and 6 bases had no gene match. Germline V gene lookup returns CDR1 MDHEN and CDR2 SYDVKM. The CDR3 coding sequence is TGTGCCAGCAGAGGACTAGCGGGAGAGGAATACGAGCAGTACTTC. Translation: CASRGLAGEEYEQYF.

This rearrangement joins TRBV6-1 to TRBJ1-1, with D perhaps matching TRBD1 (6 bases). CDR1 and CDR2 from the germline V gene are MNHNS and SASEGT. This CDR3 region has 15 residues. Trimming pared 5 bases from V and 5 bases from J, leaving 18 bases between. The CDR3 sequence is CASSLLGGARTEAFF. The DNA of the CDR3 is TGTGCCAGCAGTCTTTTAGGGGGGGCGCGTACTGAAGCTTTCTTT.

This sequence joins TRBV29-1 and TRBJ1-5; the match to TRBD1 covers 10 bases. The germline gives CDR1 SQVTM, CDR2 ANQGSEA. The CDR3 runs 14 residues. V dropped 7 bases and J dropped 4; count of bases not matched to a gene: 7. The DNA of the CDR3 is TGCAGCGCTACCGGGACAGGGGCAAATCAGCCCCAGCATTTT. It is translated as CSATGTGANQPQHF.

CDR3 bases: TGTGCCAGCAGTCCAACAGGGGTGAACACCGGGGAGCTGTTTTTT. This translates into CASSPTGVNTGELFF. The rearrangement links TRBV28 to TRBJ2-2; 7 positions agree with TRBD1. The CDR3 is 15 amino acids. The germline CDR1 and CDR2 sequences are MDHEN and SYDVKM. Trimming removed 5 bases from V and 1 base from J; junction bases left unmatched: 4.

For the CDR3, the DNA is TGTGCCAGCAGCTTAGAGCAGGGGGCCCACTACGAGCAGTACTTC. Translating gives CASSLEQGAHYEQYF. This sequence joins TRBV7-6 and TRBJ2-7, with TRBD1 matching over 8 bases. This CDR3 contains 15 residues. CDR1 and CDR2 (germline): SGHVS, FNYEAQ. Trimming removed 1 base from V and 3 bases from J; junction bases left unmatched: 5.

The rearrangement uses TRBV9 and TRBJ2-3, with D possibly being TRBD1 (5 bases). V lost 0 bases, J lost 5 bases, and 7 bases lay in between. This CDR3 comprises 13 residues. Germline lookup yields CDR1 SGDLS and CDR2 YYNGEE. Here the CDR3 DNA reads TGTGCCAGCAGCGTAGGCCAGGGAGATACGCAGTATTTT. Amino acids: CASSVGQGDTQYF.

The chain is built from TRBV28 and TRBJ1-4; no clear D gene. Trimming shortened V by 5 bases and J by 0 bases, and 13 bases separated the two germline ends. Germline assignment: CDR1 MDHEN and CDR2 SYDVKM. The CDR3 is 16 amino acids. The CDR3 sequence: CASSTPRVPTNEKLFF. In DNA, the CDR3 is TGTGCCAGCAGTACCCCCCGGGTGCCAACTAATGAAAAACTGTTTTTT.

This clone has only one observation. The V call is TRBV30, the J call TRBJ1-2; D is unclear. Germline V gene lookup returns CDR1 GTSNPN and CDR2 SVGIG (reference sequence). The V end was cut by 0 bases, the J end by 2 bases, with 13 bases between. The CDR3 consists of 15 residues. CDR3 amino acids: CAWSVSFGGNYGYTF. The CDR3 DNA is TGTGCCTGGAGTGTAAGCTTCGGCGGGAACTATGGCTACACCTTC.

This chain joins TRBV7-2 and TRBJ2-7; 10 bases agree with TRBD2. This CDR3 contains 15 residues. Losses at the gene ends were 1 base for V and 5 bases for J; bases not matched to a gene: 5. Germline V lookup: CDR1 SGHTA, CDR2 FQGNSA. CDR3 DNA sequence: TGTGCCAGCAGCTTAGTCGCTAGCGGGAGCCACGAGCAGTACTTC. Its translation is CASSLVASGSHEQYF.

The chain is built from TRBV10-3 and TRBJ2-1; 7 nucleotides line up with TRBD2. The V segment lost 0 bases and the J segment 4 bases; nucleotides outside the gene matches: 3. The CDR3 length is 15 residues. The germline V gene encodes CDR1 ENHRY and CDR2 SYGVKD. CDR3 nucleotide sequence: TGTGCCATCAGTGAGTCAATAGCGGGTTACAATGAGCAGTTCTTC. Its translation is CAISESIAGYNEQFF.

The V gene is TRBV5-5, the J gene TRBJ1-1; a weak D match, TRBD1 (6 bases). Trimming pared 3 bases from V and 6 bases from J, leaving 15 bases between. Germline values: CDR1 SGHKS, CDR2 YYEKEE (reference sequence). CDR3 length equals 14 residues. CDR3 bases: TGTGCCAGCAGCTCATCGGGGGGCCGGGCTGAAGCTTTCTTT. It codes for CASSSSGGRAEAFF. Full variable domain (missing parts from reference TRBV5-5 and TRBJ1-1): DAGVTQSPTHLIKTRGQQVTLRCSPISGHKSVSWYQQVLGQGPQFIFQYYEKEERGRGNFPDRFSARQFPNYSSELNVNALLLGDSALYLCASSSSGGRAEAFFGQGTRLTVV.

The CDR3 bases are TGTGCCAGCTCACCACCGTTGGGACAGCTCTATGGCTACACCTTC. Its protein is CASSPPLGQLYGYTF. This chain joins TRBV18 and TRBJ1-2, with 7 bases aligning to TRBD1. V lost 0 bases to trimming and J lost 4 bases; unmatched junction nucleotides: 5. Germline V CDR1 and CDR2: KGHSH, LQKENI. This CDR3 has 15 residues.

CDR3 loop: CASSQQLAGGLVWSDTQYF. The DNA for the CDR3 is TGCGCCAGCAGCCAGCAACTAGCGGGAGGGCTCGTTTGGTCAGATACGCAGTATTTT. V usage is TRBV4-3 and J usage is TRBJ2-3; 13 nucleotides line up with TRBD2. V shed 3 bases, J shed 4 bases, and the junction held 13 bases outside the gene matches. The CDR3 consists of 19 residues. Germline CDR1 is LGHNA and CDR2 is YSLEER.

The chain uses TRBV5-4 and TRBJ2-1; 11 bases align to TRBD2. The CDR3 contains 17 residues. Germline V gene lookup returns CDR1 SGHNT and CDR2 YYREEE (reference sequence). The J segment lost 7 bases and the V segment lost 0 bases, leaving 9 bases of the junction unmatched. The CDR3 DNA follows: TGTGCCAGCAGCTTGGGACTAGCGGGAAAAGTCGGGAATGAGCAGTTCTTC. It translates to CASSLGLAGKVGNEQFF.

V gene TRBV9 combines with J gene TRBJ2-7; 7 nucleotides agree with TRBD2. Germline assignment: CDR1 SGDLS and CDR2 YYNGEE. The junction had 7 bases not matched to a gene; V was cut back by 2 bases and J by 2 bases. The CDR3 consists of 15 residues. CDR3 sequence (DNA): TGTGCCAGCAGCGTCCCGACAAGCGGGGCCTACGAGCAGTACTTC. Translated: CASSVPTSGAYEQYF.

This sequence joins TRBV7-9 and TRBJ2-1; D not resolved. Between the trimmed V and J ends, which lost 4 bases and 6 bases, there was a span of 10 bases. CDR1 is SEHNR, CDR2 FQNEAQ, per germline (reference sequence). CDR3 size: 13 residues. DNA for the CDR3: TGTGCCAGCAGCTCCCCCCCTAGCAATGAGCAGTTCTTC. Amino acid sequence: CASSSPPSNEQFF.

V usage is TRBV2 and J usage is TRBJ2-5; 8 bases align to TRBD1. The CDR3 runs to 14 residues. Germline CDR1 and CDR2: SNHLY and FYNNEI. The ends lost 6 bases at V and 5 bases at J; junction bases unmatched: 8. The CDR3 region has the DNA TGTGCCAGCAGCTCAGGGGGCGGGGTGGAGACCCAGTACTTC. Its translation: CASSSGGGVETQYF.

V and J are TRBV28 and TRBJ1-1; D is possibly TRBD1 (6 bases). CDR1 MDHEN and CDR2 SYDVKM come from the germline V gene. This CDR3 contains 14 residues. The V and J ends lost 5 bases and 4 bases respectively, with 14 bases between them. CDR3 protein: CASSPPGVGTEAFF. The CDR3 coding sequence is TGTGCCAGCAGTCCCCCAGGGGTGGGCACTGAAGCTTTCTTT.

The rearrangement links TRBV6-1 to TRBJ2-2; TRBD2 agrees at 10 bases. This CDR3 spans 20 amino acids. Germline V CDR1 and CDR2: MNHNS, SASEGT. Trimming at V came to 3 bases and at J to 4 bases, leaving 17 bases not matched to a gene. In DNA, the CDR3 is TGTGCCAGCAGTGACCCTCTTAAGCGGGAGGGCTGGGGCGTCACCGGGGAGCTGTTTTTT. It specifies CASSDPLKREGWGVTGELFF.

This chain connects TRBV5-1 to TRBJ2-5, with 11 bases aligning to TRBD2. CDR1 and CDR2 from the germline V gene are SGHRS and YFSETQ. V gave up 4 bases and J gave up 5 bases; unmatched junction bases: 13. This CDR3 has 17 amino acids. The CDR3 nucleotides are TGCGCCAGCAGCCCGGGGACTAGCGGACCCCCTGGCGAGACCCAGTACTTC. Translating gives CASSPGTSGPPGETQYF.

The chain couples TRBV12-5 to TRBJ1-1, with D unresolved. V lost 0 bases to trimming and J lost 8 bases, with 13 bases between them. In germline, CDR1 is LGHNT, CDR2 FRNRAP. This CDR3 is 14 amino acids long. The chain's CDR3 is CASGLVRSGSEAFF. The CDR3 nucleotides read TGTGCTAGTGGTTTGGTACGGTCGGGGTCGGAAGCTTTCTTT.

The chain employs TRBV2 and TRBJ1-2; weak D call: TRBD1 (5 bases). V was shortened by 11 bases and J by 5 bases, with 15 bases between the two germline ends. The CDR3 runs to 12 residues. In germline, CDR1 is SNHLY, CDR2 FYNNEI. CDR3 sequence reads: CAVRGVTYGYTF. The CDR3 DNA reads as TGTGCCGTCCGGGGGGTCACGTATGGCTACACCTTC.

The table lists this clone with a count of one. This chain uses TRBV5-1 with TRBJ2-5, with a possible D match to TRBD2 (5 bases). Per the germline V gene, CDR1 is SGHRS and CDR2 is YFSETQ. Trimming shortened V by 0 bases and J by 4 bases, and 10 bases separated the two germline ends. The CDR3 covers 14 residues. The CDR3, as DNA: TGCGCCAGCAGCTTGGCCTCGGGATTAGAGACCCAGTACTTC. This translates into CASSLASGLETQYF.